This TCR beta chain was sequenced for a study of blood T cell repertoires in COVID-19. Clones were sequenced by immunoSEQ multiplex PCR, and TCRdb holds only the in-frame ones, with some missing. Here the sample spans about 480,000 clones, 88% being singletons. The V and J ends lost 6 bases and 0 bases, in that order; junction bases with no gene match: 3. The CDR3 loop spans 14 amino acids. The germline V gene encodes CDR1 LNHDA and CDR2 SQIVND (reference sequence). The chain combines TRBV19 with TRBJ1-2; 8 bases align to TRBD1. Sequencing was performed on PBMCs or T cells enriched from blood (not recorded which). This sequence originates from an older woman who had recovered from COVID-19. CDR3 loop: CASRRTGTNYGYTF. The CDR3 coding sequence is TGTGCCAGTAGAAGGACAGGGACTAACTATGGCTACACCTTC.